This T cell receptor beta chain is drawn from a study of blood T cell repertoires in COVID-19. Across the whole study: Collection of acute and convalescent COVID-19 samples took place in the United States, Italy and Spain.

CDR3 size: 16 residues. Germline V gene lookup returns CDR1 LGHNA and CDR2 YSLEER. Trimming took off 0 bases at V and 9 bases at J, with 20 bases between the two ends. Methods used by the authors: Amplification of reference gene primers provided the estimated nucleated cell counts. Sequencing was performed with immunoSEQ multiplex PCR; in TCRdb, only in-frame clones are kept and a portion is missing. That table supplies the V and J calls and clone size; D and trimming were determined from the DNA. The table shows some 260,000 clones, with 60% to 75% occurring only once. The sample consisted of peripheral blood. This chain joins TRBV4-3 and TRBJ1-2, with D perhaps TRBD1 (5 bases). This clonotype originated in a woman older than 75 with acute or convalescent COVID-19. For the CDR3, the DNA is TGCGCCAGCAGCCAAGAAGGGGCAACCGGTATGCTGAGCTACACCTTC. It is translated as CASSQEGATGMLSYTF.